One T cell receptor beta chain is described in this entry. Clones were sequenced by immunoSEQ multiplex PCR, and TCRdb holds only the in-frame ones, with some missing. In the table there are some 110,000 clones, roughly 80% of which are singletons. This sample was taken from a study of blood T cell repertoires in COVID-19. The germline V gene has CDR1 MGHRA and CDR2 YSYEKL. V shed 1 base and J shed 7 bases, with 20 bases lying between them. This CDR3 spans 18 amino acids. This sequence originates from a man aged 50 or older with acute or convalescent COVID-19. Sequenced sample: peripheral blood. This rearrangement joins TRBV4-1 to TRBJ1-6; D is unresolved. CDR3 DNA sequence: TGCGCCAGCAGCCAAGCGTTCGGACGGGAGTTGGGGAATTCACCCCTCCACTTT. Encoded protein: CASSQAFGRELGNSPLHF.